This T cell receptor beta chain stems from a study of T cells after yellow fever vaccination. CDR1 is SGHTA and CDR2 is FQGNSA in the germline V gene. The ends were cut back, 3 bases at V and 6 bases at J, with 16 bases in the middle. This CDR3 comprises 15 residues. 5'RACE template switching produced TCR cDNA carrying a universal primer site and UMIs. TCRdb reanalysed the 5' RACE reads using MiXCR and keeps one entry per CDR3 protein. The sample holds some 250,000 distinct CDR3 sequences; less than 8.5% are singletons and the top ten take around 0.9%. Study-level points and caveats: Shared CD4/CD8 clonotypes were a small share, likely from convergent recombination. Peaking on day 5 versus 15, the secondary response was faster but weaker.

On this clonotype: Its antigen is not known.

The receptor comes from a man aged 30 to 45 who received the YFV17D yellow fever vaccine. The chain recombines TRBV7-2 with TRBJ2-3; perhaps TRBD2 as D (7 bases). The starting material was CD4+ T cells sorted from PBMCs, obtained 15 days after the yellow fever booster vaccination. The DNA of the CDR3 is TGTGCCAGCAGCTTGAAAGGGGGGGCCGGGGATACGCAGTATTTT. Translating it yields CASSLKGGAGDTQYF. Together with reference TRBV7-2 and TRBJ2-3, the CDR3 gives the full variable domain: GAGVSQSPSNKVTEKGKDVELRCDPISGHTALYWYRQSLGQGLEFLIYFQGNSAPDKSGLPSDRFSAERTGGSVSTLTIQRTQQEDSAVYLCASSLKGGAGDTQYFGPGTRLTVL.